This T cell receptor beta chain comes out of a study of early T cells in non-severe SARS-CoV-2 infection. Study context: From unsorted whole blood, bulk RNA was sequenced, and the chains remained unpaired. Whole-study results and caveats: VDJdb matching skewed toward anti-spike CD8 responses, missing private and CD4 specificities.

This clonotype was seen at least ten times. Its antigen remains unknown. Individual cDNA molecules received unique molecular identifiers. From the 5' RACE reads, TCRdb called clonotypes with MiXCR, one entry per CDR3 protein. The data hold about 47,000 distinct CDR3 sequences, with around 10% observed a single time. CDR3 size: 14 residues. In germline, CDR1 is KGHDR, CDR2 SFDVKD. Between the trimmed V and J ends, which lost 3 bases and 2 bases, there was a span of 8 bases. This chain uses TRBV24-1 with TRBJ2-3; D remains unclear. The TCR was taken from an adult who was a healthcare worker with PCR-confirmed SARS-CoV-2 infection or an uninfected control (not recorded which). The specimen was whole blood, collected at baseline. CDR3 sequence (DNA): TGTGCCACCAGTGATCCCAGAAACACAGATACGCAGTATTTT. This translates into CATSDPRNTDTQYF.